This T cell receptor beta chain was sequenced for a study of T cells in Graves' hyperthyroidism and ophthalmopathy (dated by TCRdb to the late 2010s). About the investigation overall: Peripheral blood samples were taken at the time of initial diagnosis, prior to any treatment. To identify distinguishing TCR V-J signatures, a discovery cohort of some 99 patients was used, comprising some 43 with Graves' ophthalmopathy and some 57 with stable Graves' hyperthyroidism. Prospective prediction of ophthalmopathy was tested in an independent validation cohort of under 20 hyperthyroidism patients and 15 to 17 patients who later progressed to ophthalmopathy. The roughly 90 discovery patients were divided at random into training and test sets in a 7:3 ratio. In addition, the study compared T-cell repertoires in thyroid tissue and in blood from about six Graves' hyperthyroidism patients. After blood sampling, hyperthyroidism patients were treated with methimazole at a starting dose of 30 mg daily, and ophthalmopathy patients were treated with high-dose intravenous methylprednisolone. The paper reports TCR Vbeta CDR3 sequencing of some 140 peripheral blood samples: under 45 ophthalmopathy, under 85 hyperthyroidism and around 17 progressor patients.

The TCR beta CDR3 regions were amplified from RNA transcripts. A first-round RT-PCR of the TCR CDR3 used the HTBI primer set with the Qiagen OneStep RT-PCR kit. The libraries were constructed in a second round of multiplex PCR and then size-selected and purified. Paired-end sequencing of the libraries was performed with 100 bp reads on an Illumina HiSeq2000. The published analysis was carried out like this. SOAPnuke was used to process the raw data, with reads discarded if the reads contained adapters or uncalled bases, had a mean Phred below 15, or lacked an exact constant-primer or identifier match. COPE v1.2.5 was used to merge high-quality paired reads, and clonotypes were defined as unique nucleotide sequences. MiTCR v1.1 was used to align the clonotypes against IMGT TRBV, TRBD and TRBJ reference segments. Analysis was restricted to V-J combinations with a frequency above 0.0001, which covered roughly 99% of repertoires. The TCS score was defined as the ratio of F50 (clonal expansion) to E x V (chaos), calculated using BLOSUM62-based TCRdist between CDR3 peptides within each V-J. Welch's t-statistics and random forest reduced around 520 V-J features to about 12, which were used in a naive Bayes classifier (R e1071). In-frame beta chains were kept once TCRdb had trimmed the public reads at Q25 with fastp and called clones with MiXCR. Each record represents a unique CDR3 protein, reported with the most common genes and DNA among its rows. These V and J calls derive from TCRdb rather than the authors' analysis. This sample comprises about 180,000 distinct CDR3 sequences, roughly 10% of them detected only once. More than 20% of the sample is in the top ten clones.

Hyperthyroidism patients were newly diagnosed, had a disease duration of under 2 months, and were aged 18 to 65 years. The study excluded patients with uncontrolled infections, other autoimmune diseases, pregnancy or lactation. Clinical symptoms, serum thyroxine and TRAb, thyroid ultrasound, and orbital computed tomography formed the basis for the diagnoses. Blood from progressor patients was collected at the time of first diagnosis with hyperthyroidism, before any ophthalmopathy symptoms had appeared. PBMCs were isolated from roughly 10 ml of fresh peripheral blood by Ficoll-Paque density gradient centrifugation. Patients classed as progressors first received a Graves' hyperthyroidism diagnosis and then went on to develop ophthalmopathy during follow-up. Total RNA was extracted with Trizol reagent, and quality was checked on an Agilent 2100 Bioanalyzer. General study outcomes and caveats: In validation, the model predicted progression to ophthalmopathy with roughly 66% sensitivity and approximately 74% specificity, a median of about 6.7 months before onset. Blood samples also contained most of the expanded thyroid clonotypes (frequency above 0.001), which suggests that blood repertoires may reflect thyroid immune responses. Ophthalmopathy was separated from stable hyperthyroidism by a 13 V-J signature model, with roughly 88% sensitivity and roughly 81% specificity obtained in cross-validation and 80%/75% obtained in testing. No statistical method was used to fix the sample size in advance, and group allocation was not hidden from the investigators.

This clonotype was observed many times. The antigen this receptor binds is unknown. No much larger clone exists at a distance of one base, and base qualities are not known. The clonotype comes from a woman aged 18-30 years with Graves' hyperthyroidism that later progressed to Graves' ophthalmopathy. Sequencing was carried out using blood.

CDR3 loop: CAISRRTVNTGELFF. The DNA reads TGTGCCATCAGTCGAAGGACCGTCAACACCGGGGAGCTGTTTTTT. The chain is assembled from TRBV10-3 and TRBJ2-2; no D gene is confidently identified. Spanning cysteine to phenylalanine, the CDR3 consists of 15 amino acids. Only the CDR3 part of the read is kept: 45 bases, read in frame from the first base. CDR1 ENHRY and CDR2 SYGVKD are derived from the germline V gene. V is pared back by 5 bases and J by 2 bases, with 12 bases lying between the germline termini.